What follows is one T cell receptor (beta chain) and its context. The clone's antigen remains unknown. No base-level quality is on record; no much larger clone is a single base apart. The data stem from a study of blood T cell repertoires in COVID-19 (dated by TCRdb to the early 2020s). In the study overall: The collaborator samples originated in the United States, Italy and Spain and spanned the acute and convalescent phases of COVID-19. Deeply sampled blood TCRbeta repertoires from subjects exposed to, actively infected with, or recovered from COVID-19 were included in the dataset. The prospective study material was composed of cDNA or gDNA derived from T cells, B-cell-depleted T cells, or PBMCs. Samples came from the ongoing ImmuneRACE study (first 160 participants) plus 1,254 subjects from 6 global collaborators. The sample metadata nearly always contained a de-identified subject ID, COVID-19 status, age in years and sex. A freely available public database, intended as a resource for researchers studying the immune response to SARS-CoV-2, is where the repertoires were released. HLA class I and class II types, where available, came from metadata supplied by the sample provider rather than from assay-based typing.

Here is what the overall study found, with its caveats: Clinical and demographic metadata were provided uncurated, with the amount varying by source and participant.

The immunoSEQ Assay, a bias-controlled multiplex PCR, was used to amplify TCRbeta CDR3 regions from genomic DNA. The source study handled its data this way. The number of nucleated cells in each sample was estimated from the amplification of reference gene primers within the assay. To quantify the absolute abundance of each unique TCRbeta CDR3 rearrangement, sequence reads were collapsed and filtered. For each sample, productive Simpson clonality was calculated as the square root of Simpson's diversity index across productive rearrangements. The immuneACCESS repertoire file appears here via TCRdb, limited to in-frame rearrangements. These files lack a portion of the clones; in checked studies, under half of the deficit traces to unresolved V genes, and the cause of the others is not known. From that table come the V and J calls and clone size; the DNA was used to work out D and trimming. For this sample there are roughly 240,000 clones; more than 75% appear just once. The top ten hold about 3% of the sample.

Reading the germline V gene (reference sequence) gives CDR1 MNHEY and CDR2 SMNVEV. The CDR3 covers 15 residues, taking in both the cysteine and the phenylalanine. Left in the record is the CDR3 DNA by itself, 45 bases read in frame from the first base. V loses 2 bases, J loses 6 bases, and the germline ends lie 14 bases apart. A second Seattle source provided samples from volunteer blood donors who had recovered from COVID-19. Each collaborating institution followed its own protocols to collect whole blood in K2EDTA tubes. Collaborator samples were shipped for TCRbeta analysis as frozen whole blood, isolated PBMCs, or DNA extracted from either sample type.

The sequence joins TRBV27 to TRBJ2-1; the D region possibly corresponds to TRBD2 (6 bases align). The sequencing input was peripheral blood. The sequence was collected from a woman aged 30 to 39 who had recovered from COVID-19. DNA sequence: TGTGCCAGCAGTTTAAGGGACTTGCTTGGCAATGAGCAGTTCTTC. Translation gives CASSLRDLLGNEQFF.